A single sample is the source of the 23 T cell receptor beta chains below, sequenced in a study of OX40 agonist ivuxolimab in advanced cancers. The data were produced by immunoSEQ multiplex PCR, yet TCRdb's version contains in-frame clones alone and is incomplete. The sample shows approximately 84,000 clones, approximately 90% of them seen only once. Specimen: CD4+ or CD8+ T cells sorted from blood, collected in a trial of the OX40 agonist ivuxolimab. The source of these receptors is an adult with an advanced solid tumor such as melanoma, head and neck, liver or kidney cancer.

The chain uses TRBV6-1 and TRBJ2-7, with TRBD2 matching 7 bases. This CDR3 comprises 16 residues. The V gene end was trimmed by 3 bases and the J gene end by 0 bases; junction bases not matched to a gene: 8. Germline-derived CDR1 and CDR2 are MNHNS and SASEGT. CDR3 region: CASSDPGGTTSYEQYF. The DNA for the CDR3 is TGTGCCAGCAGTGACCCTGGGGGGACTACCTCCTACGAGCAGTACTTC.

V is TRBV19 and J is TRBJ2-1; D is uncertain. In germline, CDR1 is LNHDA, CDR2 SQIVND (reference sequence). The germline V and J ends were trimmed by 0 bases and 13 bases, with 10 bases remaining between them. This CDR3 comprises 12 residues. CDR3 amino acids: CASSIDRVNQFF. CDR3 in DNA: TGTGCCAGTAGTATAGATAGGGTGAATCAGTTCTTC.

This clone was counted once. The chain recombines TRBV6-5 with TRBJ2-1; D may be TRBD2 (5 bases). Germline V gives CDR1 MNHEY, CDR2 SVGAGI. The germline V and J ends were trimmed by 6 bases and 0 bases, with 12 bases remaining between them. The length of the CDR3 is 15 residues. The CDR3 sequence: CASSPGFPSYNEQFF. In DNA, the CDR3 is TGTGCCAGCAGCCCGGGATTCCCCTCCTACAATGAGCAGTTCTTC.

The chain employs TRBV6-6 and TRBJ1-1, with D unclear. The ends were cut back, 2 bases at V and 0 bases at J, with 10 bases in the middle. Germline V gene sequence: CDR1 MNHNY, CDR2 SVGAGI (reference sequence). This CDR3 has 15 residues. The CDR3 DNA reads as TGTGCCAGCAGTTACACGGCGAATATGAACACTGAAGCTTTCTTT. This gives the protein CASSYTANMNTEAFF.

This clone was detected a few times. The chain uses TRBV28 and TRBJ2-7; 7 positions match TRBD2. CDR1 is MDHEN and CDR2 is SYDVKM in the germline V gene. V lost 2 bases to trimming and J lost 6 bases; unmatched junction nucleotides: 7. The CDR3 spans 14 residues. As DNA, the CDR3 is TGTGCCAGCAGTTTAAGGGAGGGGAAGAGCGAGCAGTACTTC. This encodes CASSLREGKSEQYF.

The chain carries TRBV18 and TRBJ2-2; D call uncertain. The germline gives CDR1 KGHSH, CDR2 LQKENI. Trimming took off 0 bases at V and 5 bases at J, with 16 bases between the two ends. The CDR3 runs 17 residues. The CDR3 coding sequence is TGTGCCAGCTCACCACCCCAGATAAGGGTCTCGACCGGGGAGCTGTTTTTT. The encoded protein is CASSPPQIRVSTGELFF. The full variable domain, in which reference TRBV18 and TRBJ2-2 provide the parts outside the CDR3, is NAGVMQNPRHLVRRRGQEARLRCSPMKGHSHVYWYRQLPEEGLKFMVYLQKENIIDESGMPKERFSAEFPKEGPSILRIQQVVRGDSAAYFCASSPPQIRVSTGELFFGEGSRLTVL.

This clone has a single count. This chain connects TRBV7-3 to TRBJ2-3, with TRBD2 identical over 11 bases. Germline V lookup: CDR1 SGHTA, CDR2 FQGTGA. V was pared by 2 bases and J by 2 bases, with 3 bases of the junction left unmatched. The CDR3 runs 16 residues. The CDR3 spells CASSLVAGGATDTQYF. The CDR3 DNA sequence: TGTGCCAGCAGCTTAGTAGCGGGGGGGGCCACAGATACGCAGTATTTT.

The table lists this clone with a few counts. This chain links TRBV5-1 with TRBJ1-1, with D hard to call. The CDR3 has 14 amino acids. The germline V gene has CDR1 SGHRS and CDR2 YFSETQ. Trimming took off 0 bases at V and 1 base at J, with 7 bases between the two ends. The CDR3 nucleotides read TGCGCCAGCAGCTTGGATGGCGGGAACACTGAAGCTTTCTTT. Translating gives CASSLDGGNTEAFF.

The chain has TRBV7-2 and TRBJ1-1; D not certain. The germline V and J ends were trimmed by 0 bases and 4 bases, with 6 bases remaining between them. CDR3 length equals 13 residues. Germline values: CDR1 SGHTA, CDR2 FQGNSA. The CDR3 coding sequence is TGTGCCAGCAGCTTAGCGGCTGGCACTGAAGCTTTCTTT. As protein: CASSLAAGTEAFF.

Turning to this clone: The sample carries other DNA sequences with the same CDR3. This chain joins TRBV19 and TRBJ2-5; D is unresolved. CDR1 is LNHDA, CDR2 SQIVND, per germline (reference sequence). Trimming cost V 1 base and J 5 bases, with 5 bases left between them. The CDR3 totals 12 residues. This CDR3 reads CASSIGPETQYF. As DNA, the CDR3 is TGTGCCAGTAGTATAGGTCCGGAGACCCAGTACTTC.

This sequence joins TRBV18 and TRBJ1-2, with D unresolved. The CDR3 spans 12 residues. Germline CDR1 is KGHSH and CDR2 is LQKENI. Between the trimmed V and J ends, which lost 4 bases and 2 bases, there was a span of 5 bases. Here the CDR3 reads CASSQGNYGYTF. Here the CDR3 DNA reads TGTGCCAGCTCACAGGGAAACTATGGCTACACCTTC.

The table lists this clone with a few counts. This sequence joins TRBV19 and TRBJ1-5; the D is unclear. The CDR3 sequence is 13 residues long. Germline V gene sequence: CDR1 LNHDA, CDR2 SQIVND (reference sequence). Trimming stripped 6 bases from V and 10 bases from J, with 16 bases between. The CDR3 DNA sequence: TGTGCCAGTAGCCCGACGAAAACGAGCCCCCAGCATTTT. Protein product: CASSPTKTSPQHF.

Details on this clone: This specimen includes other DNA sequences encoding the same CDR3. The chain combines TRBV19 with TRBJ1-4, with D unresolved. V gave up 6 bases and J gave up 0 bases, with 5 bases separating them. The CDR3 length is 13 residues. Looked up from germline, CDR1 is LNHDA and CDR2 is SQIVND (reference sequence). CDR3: CASSRSTNEKLFF. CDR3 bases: TGTGCCAGTAGCAGATCAACTAATGAAAAACTGTTTTTT.

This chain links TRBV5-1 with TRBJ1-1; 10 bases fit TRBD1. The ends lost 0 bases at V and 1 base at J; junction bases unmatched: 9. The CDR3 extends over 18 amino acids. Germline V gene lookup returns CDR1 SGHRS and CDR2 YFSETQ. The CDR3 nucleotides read TGCGCCAGCAGCTTGGTGGTAGGGACAGGGGAGTGGAACACTGAAGCTTTCTTT. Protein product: CASSLVVGTGEWNTEAFF.

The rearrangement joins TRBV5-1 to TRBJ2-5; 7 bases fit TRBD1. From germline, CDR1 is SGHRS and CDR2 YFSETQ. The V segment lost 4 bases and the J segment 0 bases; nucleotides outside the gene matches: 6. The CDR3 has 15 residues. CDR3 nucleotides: TGCGCCAGCAGCGTGTTGGGACAGTACCAAGAGACCCAGTACTTC. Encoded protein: CASSVLGQYQETQYF.

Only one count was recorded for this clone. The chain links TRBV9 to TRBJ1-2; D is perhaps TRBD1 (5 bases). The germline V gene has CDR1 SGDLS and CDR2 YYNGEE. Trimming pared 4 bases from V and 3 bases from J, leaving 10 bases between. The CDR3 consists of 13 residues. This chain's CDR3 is CASSRGWDYGYTF. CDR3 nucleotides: TGTGCCAGCAGCAGGGGTTGGGACTATGGCTACACCTTC.

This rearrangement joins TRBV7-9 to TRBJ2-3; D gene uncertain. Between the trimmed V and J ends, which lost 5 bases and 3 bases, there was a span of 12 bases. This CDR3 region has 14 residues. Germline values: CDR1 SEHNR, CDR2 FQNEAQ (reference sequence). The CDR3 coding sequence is TGTGCCAGCAGCACGTGGGCTACGACAGATACGCAGTATTTT. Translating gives CASSTWATTDTQYF.

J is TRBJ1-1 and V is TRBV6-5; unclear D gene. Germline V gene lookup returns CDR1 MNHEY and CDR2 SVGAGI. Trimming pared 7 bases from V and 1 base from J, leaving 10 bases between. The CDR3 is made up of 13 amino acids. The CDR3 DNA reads TGTGCCAGCAATCTCAACCAGAACACTGAAGCTTTCTTT. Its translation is CASNLNQNTEAFF.

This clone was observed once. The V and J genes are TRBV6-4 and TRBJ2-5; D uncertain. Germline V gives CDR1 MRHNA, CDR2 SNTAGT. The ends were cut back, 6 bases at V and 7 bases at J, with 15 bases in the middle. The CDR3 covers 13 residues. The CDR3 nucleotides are TGTGCCAGCAGCCCTAGACCCGGTGGGACCCAGTACTTC. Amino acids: CASSPRPGGTQYF.

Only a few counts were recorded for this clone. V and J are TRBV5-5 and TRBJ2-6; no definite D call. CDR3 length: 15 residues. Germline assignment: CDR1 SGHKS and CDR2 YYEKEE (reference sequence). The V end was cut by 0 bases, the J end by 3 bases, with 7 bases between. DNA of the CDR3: TGTGCCAGCAGCTTGGAAGGGCATGGGGCCAACGTCCTGACTTTC. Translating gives CASSLEGHGANVLTF.

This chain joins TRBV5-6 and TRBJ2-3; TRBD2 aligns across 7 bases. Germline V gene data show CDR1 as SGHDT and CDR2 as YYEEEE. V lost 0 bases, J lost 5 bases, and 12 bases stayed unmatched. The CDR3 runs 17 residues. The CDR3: CASSLGERAGWIDTQYF. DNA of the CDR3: TGTGCCAGCAGCTTGGGGGAGCGAGCGGGGTGGATAGATACGCAGTATTTT.

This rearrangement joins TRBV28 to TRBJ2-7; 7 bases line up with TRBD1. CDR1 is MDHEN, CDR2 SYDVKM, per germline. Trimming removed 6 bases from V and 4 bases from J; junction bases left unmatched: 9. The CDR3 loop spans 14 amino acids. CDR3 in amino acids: CASSLTGAPYEQYF. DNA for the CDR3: TGTGCCAGCAGCCTTACAGGGGCGCCGTACGAGCAGTACTTC.

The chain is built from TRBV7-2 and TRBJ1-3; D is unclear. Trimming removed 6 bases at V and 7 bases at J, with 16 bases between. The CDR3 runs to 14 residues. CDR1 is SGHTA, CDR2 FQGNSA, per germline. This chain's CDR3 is CASSPGPSRNTIYF. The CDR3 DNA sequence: TGTGCCAGCAGTCCGGGTCCTTCAAGGAACACCATATATTTT.